Shown below are 22 T cell receptor beta chains from a single sample sequenced in a study of blood T cell repertoires in COVID-19. The assay was immunoSEQ multiplex PCR, and TCRdb's table has in-frame clones only and misses some. The sample records 300,000 to 350,000 clones, roughly nine tenths being singletons. The sequenced sample was PBMCs or T cells enriched from blood (not recorded which). The receptors were sampled from a woman aged 30 to 39 who had recovered from COVID-19.

J is TRBJ2-1 and V is TRBV5-1; TRBD2 matches at 9 bases. This CDR3 has 16 amino acids. The J segment lost 7 bases and the V segment lost 1 base, leaving 9 bases of the junction unmatched. Germline lookup yields CDR1 SGHRS and CDR2 YFSETQ. The chain's CDR3 is CASSLTVQRGENEQFF. The CDR3 DNA is TGCGCCAGCAGCTTGACGGTTCAGCGGGGGGAGAATGAGCAGTTCTTC.

This chain joins TRBV15 and TRBJ1-2; 7 bases line up with TRBD1. This CDR3 region has 14 residues. From germline, CDR1 is LNHNV and CDR2 YYDKDF (reference sequence). J gave up 5 bases and V 4 bases, and 7 bases lay outside the gene matches. This CDR3 reads CATSTTGSGYGYTF. CDR3 DNA sequence: TGTGCCACCAGCACGACAGGGTCCGGGTATGGCTACACCTTC.

The chain uses TRBV7-9 and TRBJ1-1; D is uncertain. Germline V lookup: CDR1 SEHNR, CDR2 FQNEAQ (reference sequence). This CDR3 is built from 14 residues. V shed 6 bases and J shed 3 bases, with 14 bases lying between them. The chain's CDR3 is CASRTPGRDTEAFF. CDR3 DNA sequence: TGTGCCAGCAGGACTCCCGGCCGGGACACTGAAGCTTTCTTT.

In nucleotides, the CDR3 is TGTGCCAGCTCACCCCTCGGGAGCGGGGGGTCAGGAGAGCAGTTCTTC. Encoded protein: CASSPLGSGGSGEQFF. V usage is TRBV18 and J usage is TRBJ2-1; TRBD2 matches 9 bases. V lost 3 bases, J lost 10 bases, and 13 bases stayed unmatched. CDR1 and CDR2 from the germline V gene are KGHSH and LQKENI. This CDR3 is built from 16 residues.

The chain combines TRBV27 with TRBJ2-1; D might be TRBD2 (5 bases). Germline CDR1 reads MNHEY; CDR2 reads SMNVEV (reference sequence). This CDR3 is built from 15 residues. V lost 2 bases, J lost 2 bases, and 10 bases lay in between. CDR3 coding DNA: TGTGCCAGCAGTTTAGCACTAGATGCCTACAATGAGCAGTTCTTC. It yields the protein CASSLALDAYNEQFF.

The V and J genes are TRBV7-9 and TRBJ2-2, with D perhaps matching TRBD1 (5 bases). Germline lookup yields CDR1 SEHNR and CDR2 FQNEAQ (reference sequence). This CDR3 has 14 residues. Trimming took 5 bases from V and 3 from J, leaving 10 bases between them. CDR3 region: CASSAGQDTGELFF. In DNA, the CDR3 is TGTGCCAGCAGCGCTGGACAAGACACCGGGGAGCTGTTTTTT. Filled out from reference TRBV7-9 and TRBJ2-2, the complete variable domain reads DTGVSQNPRHKITKRGQNVTFRCDPISEHNRLYWYRQTLGQGPEFLTYFQNEAQLEKSRLLSDRFSAERPKGSFSTLEIQRTEQGDSAMYLCASSAGQDTGELFFGEGSRLTVL.

This clone was detected once. The chain couples TRBV6-5 to TRBJ1-2; D not certain. V was cut by 7 bases and J by 6 bases, with 9 bases left in between. The CDR3 loop spans 11 amino acids. From germline, CDR1 is MNHEY and CDR2 SVGAGI. The CDR3 DNA follows: TGTGCCAGCACCAGTGGAGATGGCTACACCTTC. It encodes CASTSGDGYTF.

The chain is built from TRBV7-2 and TRBJ1-5; D may be TRBD1 (6 bases). The CDR3 contains 14 residues. V dropped 3 bases and J dropped 0 bases, with 6 bases sitting between them. From germline, CDR1 is SGHTA and CDR2 FQGNSA. This CDR3 is CASSLGHSNQPQHF. The CDR3 DNA follows: TGTGCCAGCAGCTTGGGACATAGCAATCAGCCCCAGCATTTT. Full variable domain (rest looked up from reference TRBV7-2 and TRBJ1-5): GAGVSQSPSNKVTEKGKDVELRCDPISGHTALYWYRQSLGQGLEFLIYFQGNSAPDKSGLPSDRFSAERTGGSVSTLTIQRTQQEDSAVYLCASSLGHSNQPQHFGDGTRLSIL.

The chain uses TRBV4-1 and TRBJ1-2; possibly TRBD1 for D (6 bases). Germline CDR1 is MGHRA and CDR2 is YSYEKL. CDR3 size: 14 residues. The V end was cut by 5 bases, the J end by 4 bases, with 14 bases between. In DNA form, the CDR3 reads TGCGCCAGCAGCACACGGGACACGGGCTATGGCTACACCTTC. Translating it yields CASSTRDTGYGYTF.

The chain carries TRBV28 and TRBJ1-5; 7 positions match TRBD1. CDR1 is MDHEN, CDR2 SYDVKM, per germline. The V gene end was trimmed by 4 bases and the J gene end by 4 bases; junction bases not matched to a gene: 10. CDR3 length: 16 residues. This CDR3 is CASSSDRTGGNQPQHF. Here the CDR3 DNA reads TGTGCCAGCAGTTCCGATCGGACAGGTGGGAATCAGCCCCAGCATTTT.

This rearrangement joins TRBV4-1 to TRBJ1-4; possibly TRBD1 for D (5 bases). The V end was cut by 0 bases, the J end by 6 bases, with 11 bases between. The CDR3 length is 15 residues. The germline V gene has CDR1 MGHRA and CDR2 YSYEKL. CDR3 residues: CASSQDSGGDEKLFF. The CDR3 DNA sequence: TGCGCCAGCAGCCAAGATTCGGGGGGAGATGAAAAACTGTTTTTT.

This clone was counted once. V usage is TRBV11-2 and J usage is TRBJ2-1, with TRBD2 as a possible D gene (6 bases). Germline V gene sequence: CDR1 SGHAT, CDR2 FQNNGV. This CDR3 is 19 amino acids long. The V gene lost 5 bases and the J gene lost 2 bases, with 25 bases spanning the gap. The CDR3 DNA is TGTGCCAGCAGCCTGGAGGGCTCACCTAAGGCCTCAACCTACAATGAGCAGTTCTTC. This translates into CASSLEGSPKASTYNEQFF.

This sequence joins TRBV7-9 and TRBJ1-4, with TRBD1 matching over 7 bases. Trimming took 3 bases from V and 7 from J; bases not matched to a gene: 8. The CDR3 extends over 15 amino acids. Germline CDR1 is SEHNR and CDR2 is FQNEAQ (reference sequence). The CDR3 here is CASSFEGGLSEKLFF. The CDR3 DNA is TGTGCCAGCAGCTTCGAAGGGGGCTTAAGTGAAAAACTGTTTTTT.

V usage is TRBV19 and J usage is TRBJ1-5, with 7 bases lining up with TRBD1. Germline values: CDR1 LNHDA, CDR2 SQIVND (reference sequence). The trim removed 3 bases at V and 2 bases at J, leaving 1 base unmatched. The CDR3 has 14 residues. The CDR3 loop reads CASSMTGRNQPQHF. The CDR3 DNA is TGTGCCAGTAGTATGACAGGGCGCAATCAGCCCCAGCATTTT.

V usage is TRBV28 and J usage is TRBJ1-1; D might be TRBD1 (5 bases). CDR3 length: 12 residues. The V end was cut by 6 bases, the J end by 11 bases, with 16 bases between. Germline V gene lookup returns CDR1 MDHEN and CDR2 SYDVKM. CDR3 coding DNA: TGTGCCAGCAGGGCATCGGGGGGTGCGGCTTTCTTT. This sequence encodes CASRASGGAAFF.

The rearrangement uses TRBV29-1 and TRBJ2-5; 8 nucleotides align to TRBD1. After removal of 4 bases from V and 6 bases from J, the junction contained 4 bases not matched to a gene. The CDR3 has 12 amino acids. Germline V gives CDR1 SQVTM, CDR2 ANQGSEA. The CDR3 nucleotides are TGCAGCGTTGGGGCAGGGGGCCAGACCCAGTACTTC. Amino acids: CSVGAGGQTQYF.

About this clone: Other DNA sequences from this sample encode an identical CDR3 as well. This chain joins TRBV24-1 and TRBJ2-1; 7 nucleotides align to TRBD1. The CDR3 covers 15 residues. J was trimmed by 6 bases and V by 3 bases; bases with no gene match: 7. CDR1 is KGHDR, CDR2 SFDVKD, per germline. The CDR3 sequence: CATSDPTGAGNEQFF. Written as DNA, the CDR3 is TGTGCCACCAGTGATCCCACAGGGGCCGGCAATGAGCAGTTCTTC.

V gene TRBV7-9 combines with J gene TRBJ1-2, with D perhaps TRBD1 (5 bases). CDR3 length: 13 residues. Germline assignment: CDR1 SEHNR and CDR2 FQNEAQ (reference sequence). Trimming removed 7 bases at V and 3 bases at J, with 12 bases between. In nucleotides, the CDR3 is TGTGCCAGCACCACTGGGGGGTACTATGGCTACACCTTC. It codes for CASTTGGYYGYTF.

This clone was detected only a few times. This chain joins TRBV4-1 and TRBJ2-1, with 12 bases lining up with TRBD2. Trimming at V came to 1 base and at J to 5 bases, leaving 9 bases not matched to a gene. The CDR3 contains 18 residues. CDR1 is MGHRA, CDR2 YSYEKL, per germline. The CDR3 here is CASSQVWASGGAHNEQFF. In DNA form, the CDR3 reads TGCGCCAGCAGCCAAGTGTGGGCTAGCGGGGGGGCCCACAATGAGCAGTTCTTC.

This clone was observed a single time. This chain uses TRBV30 with TRBJ2-2, with D unclear. The CDR3 sequence is 13 residues long. The V and J ends lost 2 bases and 1 base respectively, with 5 bases between them. CDR1 and CDR2 from the germline V gene are GTSNPN and SVGIG (reference sequence). The CDR3 region has the DNA TGTGCCTGGAGTTCACAGAACACCGGGGAGCTGTTTTTT. Residues: CAWSSQNTGELFF.

The chain links TRBV5-1 to TRBJ1-2, with D possibly TRBD1 on 6 matching bases. The CDR3 totals 13 residues. CDR1 is SGHRS, CDR2 YFSETQ, per germline. The V end was cut by 7 bases, the J end by 5 bases, with 15 bases between. The CDR3 region has the DNA TGCGCCAGCGGACTTCGGGGGGCTTATGGCTACACCTTC. Its translation is CASGLRGAYGYTF.

The J gene is TRBJ1-1, the V gene TRBV6-5; 8 bases fit TRBD1. The CDR3 runs to 14 residues. The germline V gene encodes CDR1 MNHEY and CDR2 SVGAGI. Trimming removed 10 bases from V and 4 bases from J; junction bases left unmatched: 11. The CDR3 DNA is TGTGCCATCCGGGCAGGGGGCCGGAGCACTGAAGCTTTCTTT. This gives the protein CAIRAGGRSTEAFF.